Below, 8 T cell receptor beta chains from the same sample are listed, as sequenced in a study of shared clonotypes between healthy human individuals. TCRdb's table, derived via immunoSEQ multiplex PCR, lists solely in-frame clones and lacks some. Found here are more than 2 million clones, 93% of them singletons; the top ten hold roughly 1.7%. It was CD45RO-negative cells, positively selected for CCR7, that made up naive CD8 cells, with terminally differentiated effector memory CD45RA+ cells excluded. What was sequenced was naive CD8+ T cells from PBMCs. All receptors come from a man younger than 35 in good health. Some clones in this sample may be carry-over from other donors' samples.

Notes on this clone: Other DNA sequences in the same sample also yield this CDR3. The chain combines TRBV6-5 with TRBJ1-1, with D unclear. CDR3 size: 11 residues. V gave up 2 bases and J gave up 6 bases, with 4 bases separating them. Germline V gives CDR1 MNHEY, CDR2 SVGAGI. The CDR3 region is CASSYGSEAFF. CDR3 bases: TGTGCCAGCAGTTACGGTTCTGAAGCTTTCTTT.

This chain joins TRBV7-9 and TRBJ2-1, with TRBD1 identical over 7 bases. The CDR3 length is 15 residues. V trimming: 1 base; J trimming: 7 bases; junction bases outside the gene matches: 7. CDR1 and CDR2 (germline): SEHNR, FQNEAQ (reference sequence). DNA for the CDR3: TGTGCCAGCAGCTTAGAGGAGACAGGGACGAATGAGCAGTTCTTC. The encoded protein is CASSLEETGTNEQFF.

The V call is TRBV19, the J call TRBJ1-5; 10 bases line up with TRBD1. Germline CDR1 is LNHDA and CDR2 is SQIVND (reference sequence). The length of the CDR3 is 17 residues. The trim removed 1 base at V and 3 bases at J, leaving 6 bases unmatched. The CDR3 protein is CASSIGPGTGDNQPQHF. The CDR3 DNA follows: TGTGCCAGTAGTATAGGACCCGGGACAGGGGACAATCAGCCCCAGCATTTT.

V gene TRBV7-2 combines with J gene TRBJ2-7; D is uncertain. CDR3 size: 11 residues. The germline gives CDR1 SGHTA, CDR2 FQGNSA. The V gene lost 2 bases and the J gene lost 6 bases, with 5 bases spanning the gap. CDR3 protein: CASSLISEQYF. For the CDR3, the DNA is TGTGCCAGCAGCTTAATAAGCGAGCAGTACTTC. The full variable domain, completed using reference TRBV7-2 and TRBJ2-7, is GAGVSQSPSNKVTEKGKDVELRCDPISGHTALYWYRQSLGQGLEFLIYFQGNSAPDKSGLPSDRFSAERTGGSVSTLTIQRTQQEDSAVYLCASSLISEQYFGPGTRLTVT.

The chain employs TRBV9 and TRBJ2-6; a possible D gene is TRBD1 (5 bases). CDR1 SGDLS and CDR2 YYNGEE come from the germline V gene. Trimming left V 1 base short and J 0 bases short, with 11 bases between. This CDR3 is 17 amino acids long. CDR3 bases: TGTGCCAGCAGCGTAACAGGTCGCAGCTCTGGGGCCAACGTCCTGACTTTC. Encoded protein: CASSVTGRSSGANVLTF.

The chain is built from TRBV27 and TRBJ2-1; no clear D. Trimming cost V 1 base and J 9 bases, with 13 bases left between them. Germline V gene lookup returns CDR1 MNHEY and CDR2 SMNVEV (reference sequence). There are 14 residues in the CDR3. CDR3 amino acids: CASSLFGPDGEQFF. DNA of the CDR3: TGTGCCAGCAGTTTATTTGGGCCCGACGGTGAGCAGTTCTTC.

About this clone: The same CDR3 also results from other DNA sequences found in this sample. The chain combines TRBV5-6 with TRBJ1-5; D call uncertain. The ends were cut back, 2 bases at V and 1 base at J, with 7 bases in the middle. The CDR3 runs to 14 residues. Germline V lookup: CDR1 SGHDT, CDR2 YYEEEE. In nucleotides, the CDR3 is TGTGCCAGCAGCTTCGGCCGGAGCAATCAGCCCCAGCATTTT. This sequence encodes CASSFGRSNQPQHF.

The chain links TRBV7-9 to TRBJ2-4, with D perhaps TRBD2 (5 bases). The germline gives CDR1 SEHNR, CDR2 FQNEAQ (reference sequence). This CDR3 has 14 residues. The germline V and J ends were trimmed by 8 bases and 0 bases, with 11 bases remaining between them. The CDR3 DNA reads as TGTGCCAGCGAGGGTGGTTTAGCCAAAAACATTCAGTACTTC. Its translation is CASEGGLAKNIQYF.